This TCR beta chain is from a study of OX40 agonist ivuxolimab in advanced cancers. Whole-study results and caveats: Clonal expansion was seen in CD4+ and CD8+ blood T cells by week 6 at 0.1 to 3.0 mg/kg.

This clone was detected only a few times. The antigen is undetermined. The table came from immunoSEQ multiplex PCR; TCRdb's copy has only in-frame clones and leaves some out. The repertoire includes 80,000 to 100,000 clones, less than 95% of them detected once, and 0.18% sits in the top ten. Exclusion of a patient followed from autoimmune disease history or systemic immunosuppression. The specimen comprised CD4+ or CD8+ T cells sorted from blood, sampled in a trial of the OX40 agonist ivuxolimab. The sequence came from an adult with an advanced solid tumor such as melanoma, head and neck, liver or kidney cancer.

CDR3 bases: TGTGCCAGCAGCTTAGTAGGTAGCGGGGGACAGGGCGAGCAGTACTTC. Its protein is CASSLVGSGGQGEQYF. The chain employs TRBV7-8 and TRBJ2-7, with D perhaps assigned TRBD1 or TRBD2 (9 bases each). CDR1 is SGHVS and CDR2 is FQNEAQ in the germline V gene. Trimming left V 1 base short and J 6 bases short, with 19 bases between. The CDR3 runs to 16 residues. The full variable domain, completed using reference TRBV7-8 and TRBJ2-7, is GAGVSQSPRYKVAKRGQDVALRCDPISGHVSLFWYQQALGQGPEFLTYFQNEAQLDKSGLPSDRFFAERPEGSVSTLKIQRTQQEDSAVYLCASSLVGSGGQGEQYFGPGTRLTVT.